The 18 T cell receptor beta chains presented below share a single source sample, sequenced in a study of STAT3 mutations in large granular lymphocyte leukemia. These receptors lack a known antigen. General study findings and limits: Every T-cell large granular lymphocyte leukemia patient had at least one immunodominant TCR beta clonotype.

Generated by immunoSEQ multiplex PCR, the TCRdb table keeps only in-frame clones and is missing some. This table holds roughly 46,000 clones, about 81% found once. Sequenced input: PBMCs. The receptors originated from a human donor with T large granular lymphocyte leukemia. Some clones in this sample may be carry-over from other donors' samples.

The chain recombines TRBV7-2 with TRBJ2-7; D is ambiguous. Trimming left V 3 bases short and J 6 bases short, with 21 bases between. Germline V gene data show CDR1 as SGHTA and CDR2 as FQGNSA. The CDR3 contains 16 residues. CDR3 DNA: TGTGCCAGCAGCTTTTGGTCCGAGGCGAAGGGCCTCGAGCAGTACGTC. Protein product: CASSFWSEAKGLEQYV.

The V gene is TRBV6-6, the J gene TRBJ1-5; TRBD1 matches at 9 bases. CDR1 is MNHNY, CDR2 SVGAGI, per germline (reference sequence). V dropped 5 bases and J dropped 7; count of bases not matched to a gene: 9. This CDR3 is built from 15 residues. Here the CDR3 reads CASSPGQGIRQPQHF. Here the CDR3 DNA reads TGTGCCAGCAGTCCGGGACAGGGTATTAGACAGCCCCAGCATTTT.

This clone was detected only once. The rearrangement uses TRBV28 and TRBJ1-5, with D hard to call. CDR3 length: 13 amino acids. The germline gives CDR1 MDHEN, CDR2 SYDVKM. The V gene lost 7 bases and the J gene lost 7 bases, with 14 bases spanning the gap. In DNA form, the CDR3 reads TGTGCCAGCACCCAGGACGGAGAGCAGCCCCAGCATTTT. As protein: CASTQDGEQPQHF.

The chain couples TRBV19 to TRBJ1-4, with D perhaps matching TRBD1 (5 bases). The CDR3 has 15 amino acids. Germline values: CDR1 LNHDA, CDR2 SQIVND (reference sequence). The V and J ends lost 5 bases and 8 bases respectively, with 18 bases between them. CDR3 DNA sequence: TGTGCCAGTAGTCCCCTCAGGGATGGAAGCGAAAAACTGTTTTTT. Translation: CASSPLRDGSEKLFF.

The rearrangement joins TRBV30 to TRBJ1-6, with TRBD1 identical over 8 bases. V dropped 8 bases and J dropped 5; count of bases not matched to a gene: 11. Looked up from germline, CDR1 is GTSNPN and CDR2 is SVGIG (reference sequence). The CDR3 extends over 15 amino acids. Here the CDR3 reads CAAGIPGQDNSPLHF. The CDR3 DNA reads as TGTGCCGCTGGAATCCCGGGACAGGATAATTCACCCCTCCACTTT.

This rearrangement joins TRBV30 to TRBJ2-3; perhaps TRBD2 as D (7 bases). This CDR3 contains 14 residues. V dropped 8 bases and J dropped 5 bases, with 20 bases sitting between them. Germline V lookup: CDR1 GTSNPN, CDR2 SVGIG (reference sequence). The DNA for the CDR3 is TGTGCCGGGGAGAGTGGAGGGGGGGTAGATACGCAGTATTTT. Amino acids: CAGESGGGVDTQYF.

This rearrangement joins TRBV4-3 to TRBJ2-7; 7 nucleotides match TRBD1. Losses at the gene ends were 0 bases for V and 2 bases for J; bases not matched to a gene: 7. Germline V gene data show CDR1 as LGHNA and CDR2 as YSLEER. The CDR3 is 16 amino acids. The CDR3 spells CASSQDLGQGAYEQYF. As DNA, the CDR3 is TGCGCCAGCAGCCAAGATTTAGGGCAGGGGGCCTACGAGCAGTACTTC.

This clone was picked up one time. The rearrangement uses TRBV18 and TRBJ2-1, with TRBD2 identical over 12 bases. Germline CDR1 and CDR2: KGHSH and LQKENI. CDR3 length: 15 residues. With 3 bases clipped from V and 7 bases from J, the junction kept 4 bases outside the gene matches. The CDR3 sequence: CASSPRLAGANEQFF. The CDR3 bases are TGTGCCAGCTCACCTCGACTAGCGGGGGCTAATGAGCAGTTCTTC.

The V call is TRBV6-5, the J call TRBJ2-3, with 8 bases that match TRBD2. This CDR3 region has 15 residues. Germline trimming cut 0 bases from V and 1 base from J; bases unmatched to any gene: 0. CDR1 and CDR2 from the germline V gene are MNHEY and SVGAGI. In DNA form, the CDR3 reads TGTGCCAGCAGTTACTCTAGCGGGGGCACAGATACGCAGTATTTT. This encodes CASSYSSGGTDTQYF.

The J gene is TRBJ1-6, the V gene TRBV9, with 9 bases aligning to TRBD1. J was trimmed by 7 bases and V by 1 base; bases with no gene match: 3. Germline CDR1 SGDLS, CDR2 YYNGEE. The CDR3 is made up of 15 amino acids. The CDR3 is CASSVTGGGNSPLHF. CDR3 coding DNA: TGTGCCAGCAGCGTAACAGGGGGCGGCAATTCACCCCTCCACTTT.

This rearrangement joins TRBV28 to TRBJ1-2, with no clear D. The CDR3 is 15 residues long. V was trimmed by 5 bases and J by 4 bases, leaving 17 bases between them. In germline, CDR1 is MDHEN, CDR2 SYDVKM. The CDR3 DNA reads TGTGCCAGCAGTCCAAGCACGCCCGGGCCCTATGGCTACACCTTC. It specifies CASSPSTPGPYGYTF.

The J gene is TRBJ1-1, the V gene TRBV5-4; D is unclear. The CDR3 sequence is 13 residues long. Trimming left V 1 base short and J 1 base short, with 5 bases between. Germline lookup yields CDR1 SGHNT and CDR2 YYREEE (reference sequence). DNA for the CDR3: TGTGCCAGCAGCTTGCCAGGGAACACTGAAGCTTTCTTT. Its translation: CASSLPGNTEAFF.

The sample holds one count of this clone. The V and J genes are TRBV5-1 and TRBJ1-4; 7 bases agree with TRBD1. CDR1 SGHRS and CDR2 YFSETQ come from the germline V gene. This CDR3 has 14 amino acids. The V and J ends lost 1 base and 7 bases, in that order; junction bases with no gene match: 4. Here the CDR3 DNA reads TGCGCCAGCAGCTTGAGAGGACAGGTTGAAAAACTGTTTTTT. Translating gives CASSLRGQVEKLFF. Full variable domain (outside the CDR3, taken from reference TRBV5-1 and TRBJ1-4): KAGVTQTPRYLIKTRGQQVTLSCSPISGHRSVSWYQQTPGQGLQFLFEYFSETQRNKGNFPGRFSGRQFSNSRSEMNVSTLELGDSALYLCASSLRGQVEKLFFGSGTQLSVL.

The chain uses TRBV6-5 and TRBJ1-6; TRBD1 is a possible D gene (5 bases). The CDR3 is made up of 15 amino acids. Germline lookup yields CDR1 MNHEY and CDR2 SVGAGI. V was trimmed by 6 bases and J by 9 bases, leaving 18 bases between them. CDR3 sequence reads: CASRPPGRQASPLHF. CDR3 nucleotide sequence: TGTGCCAGCAGACCCCCGGGGCGGCAAGCTTCACCCCTCCACTTT.

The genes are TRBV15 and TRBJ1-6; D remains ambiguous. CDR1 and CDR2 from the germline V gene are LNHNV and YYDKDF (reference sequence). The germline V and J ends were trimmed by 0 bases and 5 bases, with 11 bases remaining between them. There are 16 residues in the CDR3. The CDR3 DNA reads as TGTGCCACCAGCAGAGATGGTACACAGAATAATTCACCCCTCCACTTT. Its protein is CATSRDGTQNNSPLHF.

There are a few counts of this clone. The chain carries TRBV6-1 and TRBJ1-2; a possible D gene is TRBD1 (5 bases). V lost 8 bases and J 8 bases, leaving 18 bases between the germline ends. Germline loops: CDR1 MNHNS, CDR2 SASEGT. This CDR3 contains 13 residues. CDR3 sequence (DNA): TGTGCCAGCGAGTGGGGCGGGGAGCGAGGCTACACCTTC. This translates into CASEWGGERGYTF.

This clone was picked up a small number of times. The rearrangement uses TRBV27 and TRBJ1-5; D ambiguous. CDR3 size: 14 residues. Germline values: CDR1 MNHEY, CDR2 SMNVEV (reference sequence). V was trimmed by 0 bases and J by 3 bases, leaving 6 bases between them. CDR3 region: CASSLSGYNQPQHF. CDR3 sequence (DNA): TGTGCCAGCAGTTTATCGGGTTACAATCAGCCCCAGCATTTT.

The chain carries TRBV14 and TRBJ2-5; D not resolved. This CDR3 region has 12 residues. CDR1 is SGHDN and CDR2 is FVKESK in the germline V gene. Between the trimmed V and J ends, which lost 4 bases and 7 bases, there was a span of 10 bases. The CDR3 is CASSPKSGTQYF. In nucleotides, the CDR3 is TGTGCCAGCAGCCCTAAAAGTGGGACCCAGTACTTC.